This entry lists 10 T cell receptor beta chains sequenced from one sample in a study of blood T cell repertoires in COVID-19 (dated by TCRdb to the early 2020s). Library preparation was by the immunoSEQ multiplex PCR assay. TCRdb holds this immuneACCESS table with in-frame rearrangements only. Some clones are missing; in checked studies, unresolved V genes explain under half, and the rest has no known cause. Here the sample has 160,000 or so clones; approximately 80% occur a single time. The ten largest account for about 15% of the sample. Specimen: peripheral blood. These receptors were obtained from a woman of 80 years or more with acute or convalescent COVID-19.

The CDR3 reads CATQRGGYSYNEQFF. The CDR3 DNA is TGTGCCACCCAGAGAGGGGGCTACTCCTACAATGAGCAGTTCTTC. The gene calls are TRBV3-1 (or the pseudogene TRBV3-2) and TRBJ2-1; 7 positions agree with TRBD1. V dropped 10 bases and J dropped 0; count of bases not matched to a gene: 9. CDR3 length: 15 residues. Germline V CDR1 and CDR2: LGHDT, YNNKEL (reference sequence).

The genes are TRBV3-1 (or the pseudogene TRBV3-2) and TRBJ1-1, with D possibly matching TRBD1 (5 bases). Germline V gene sequence: CDR1 LGHDT, CDR2 YNNKEL (reference sequence). CDR3 length: 14 residues. The ends were cut back, 5 bases at V and 0 bases at J, with 10 bases in the middle. The CDR3 sequence is CASSMDNVNTEAFF. CDR3 coding DNA: TGTGCCAGCAGCATGGACAACGTGAACACTGAAGCTTTCTTT.

The chain joins TRBV6-5 to TRBJ1-5; D call uncertain. Germline V gene data show CDR1 as MNHEY and CDR2 as SVGAGI. The CDR3 is made up of 14 amino acids. The V and J ends lost 0 bases and 6 bases respectively, with 9 bases between them. The CDR3 sequence: CASSYSIASQPQHF. CDR3 nucleotides: TGTGCCAGCAGTTACTCAATAGCAAGTCAGCCCCAGCATTTT.

This chain links TRBV7-2 with TRBJ1-6, with 9 bases matching TRBD1. There are 18 residues in the CDR3. Germline trimming cut 5 bases from V and 0 bases from J; bases unmatched to any gene: 8. Germline V gives CDR1 SGHTA, CDR2 FQGNSA. CDR3 in DNA: TGTGCCAGCAGCGTTGGACAGGGGAGGCCCTCCTATAATTCACCCCTCCACTTT. Amino acids: CASSVGQGRPSYNSPLHF.

V usage is TRBV27 and J usage is TRBJ2-1; 8 bases fit TRBD2. The CDR3 is 19 residues long. Germline V lookup: CDR1 MNHEY, CDR2 SMNVEV (reference sequence). The V gene end was trimmed by 6 bases and the J gene end by 0 bases; junction bases not matched to a gene: 16. In DNA, the CDR3 is TGTGCCAGCAGCCCCACAGCGGGAGTCCGCCTCCCCTCCTACAATGAGCAGTTCTTC. This gives the protein CASSPTAGVRLPSYNEQFF.

This chain connects TRBV7-9 to TRBJ2-7; D might be TRBD1 (5 bases). This CDR3 contains 12 residues. The germline gives CDR1 SEHNR, CDR2 FQNEAQ (reference sequence). V was clipped by 3 bases and J by 6 bases, with 9 bases between them. The CDR3 sequence: CASSFTGLEQYF. CDR3 nucleotides: TGTGCCAGCAGCTTTACAGGTCTCGAGCAGTACTTC.

V gene TRBV5-6 combines with J gene TRBJ2-5, with 8 bases aligning to TRBD1. J lost 8 bases, V lost 4 bases, and 10 bases had no gene match. Per the germline V gene, CDR1 is SGHDT and CDR2 is YYEEEE. This CDR3 is built from 14 residues. The CDR3 loop reads CASSTTGAMVTQYF. CDR3 DNA sequence: TGTGCCAGCAGCACGACAGGGGCCATGGTAACCCAGTACTTC.

The chain links TRBV6-5 to TRBJ1-2; 8 nucleotides match TRBD1. The CDR3 contains 13 residues. The germline V gene encodes CDR1 MNHEY and CDR2 SVGAGI. V was pared by 6 bases and J by 7 bases, with 7 bases of the junction left unmatched. CDR3 bases: TGTGCCAGCAGAATCGGACAGGGAGGTGGCTACACCTTC. As protein: CASRIGQGGGYTF.

This chain uses TRBV19 with TRBJ1-5; 7 positions agree with TRBD1. The germline V gene has CDR1 LNHDA and CDR2 SQIVND (reference sequence). V lost 4 bases to trimming and J lost 2 bases; unmatched junction nucleotides: 8. The CDR3 length is 16 residues. In DNA, the CDR3 is TGTGCCAGTAGTACACAGGGGCGGGTAGGCAATCAGCCCCAGCATTTT. This gives the protein CASSTQGRVGNQPQHF.

The V and J genes are TRBV6-5 and TRBJ2-6, with TRBD1 as a possible D gene (6 bases). The V end lost 7 bases, the J end lost 1 base, and 11 bases lay between the germline ends. Germline loops: CDR1 MNHEY, CDR2 SVGAGI. The CDR3 extends over 15 amino acids. Here the CDR3 reads CASNNRESGANVLTF. The CDR3 region has the DNA TGTGCCAGCAATAACAGGGAATCTGGGGCCAACGTCCTGACTTTC.